Presented here are 19 T cell receptor beta chains from one specimen sequenced in a study of OX40 agonist ivuxolimab in advanced cancers. Only in-frame clones appear in the TCRdb table, and some are missing; sequencing was by immunoSEQ multiplex PCR. Seen here are 40,000 to 60,000 clones, approximately 81% observed once, and the top ten hold roughly 20%. The specimen comprised CD4+ or CD8+ T cells sorted from blood, sampled in a trial of the OX40 agonist ivuxolimab. These receptors were taken from an adult with an advanced solid tumor such as melanoma, head and neck, liver or kidney cancer.

The chain is built from TRBV5-4 and TRBJ2-2; D remains ambiguous. V was clipped by 2 bases and J by 6 bases, with 8 bases between them. The CDR3 is 13 amino acids. Germline V gives CDR1 SGHNT, CDR2 YYREEE (reference sequence). This CDR3 is CASSFLGAGELFF. The CDR3 bases are TGTGCCAGCAGCTTCCTAGGCGCCGGGGAGCTGTTTTTT. Combining the CDR3 with reference TRBV5-4 and TRBJ2-2 gives the whole variable domain ETGVTQSPTHLIKTRGQQVTLRCSSQSGHNTVSWYQQALGQGPQFIFQYYREEENGRGNFPPRFSGLQFPNYSSELNVNALELDDSALYLCASSFLGAGELFFGEGSRLTVL.

V gene TRBV5-6 combines with J gene TRBJ1-2; D is possibly TRBD1 (6 bases). The CDR3 runs to 14 residues. Per germline, CDR1 SGHDT and CDR2 YYEEEE. Trimming removed 4 bases from V and 4 bases from J, with 14 bases in between. CDR3 sequence (DNA): TGTGCCAGCAGCAGTGGAGGGGGGAGCTATGGCTACACCTTC. Protein: CASSSGGGSYGYTF.

This clone was counted a single time. This chain uses TRBV19 with TRBJ2-5; D uncertain. Looked up from germline, CDR1 is LNHDA and CDR2 is SQIVND (reference sequence). This CDR3 has 13 amino acids. With 3 bases removed from V and 4 bases from J, the gap between germline ends came to 9 bases. CDR3 protein: CASSISEGETQYF. CDR3 coding DNA: TGTGCCAGTAGTATCTCCGAAGGAGAGACCCAGTACTTC.

The rearrangement links TRBV7-9 to TRBJ1-4; a possible D gene is TRBD1 (5 bases). Trimming stripped 8 bases from V and 5 bases from J, with 18 bases between. Per germline, CDR1 SEHNR and CDR2 FQNEAQ (reference sequence). CDR3 length: 15 amino acids. The CDR3 region has the DNA TGTGCCAGCGAAGACAGTTTCGTCGGAAATGAAAAACTGTTTTTT. Residues: CASEDSFVGNEKLFF.

This sequence joins TRBV5-1 and TRBJ1-1; perhaps TRBD1 as D (5 bases). V shed 1 base and J shed 5 bases, with 12 bases lying between them. This CDR3 comprises 14 residues. Germline V gives CDR1 SGHRS, CDR2 YFSETQ. The CDR3: CASSLPSGATEAFF. As DNA, the CDR3 is TGCGCCAGCAGCTTGCCCAGCGGGGCGACTGAAGCTTTCTTT. Full variable domain (outside the CDR3, taken from reference TRBV5-1 and TRBJ1-1): KAGVTQTPRYLIKTRGQQVTLSCSPISGHRSVSWYQQTPGQGLQFLFEYFSETQRNKGNFPGRFSGRQFSNSRSEMNVSTLELGDSALYLCASSLPSGATEAFFGQGTRLTVV.

The chain uses TRBV4-3 and TRBJ1-3, with D tentatively TRBD1 (6 bases). Germline V gene lookup returns CDR1 LGHNA and CDR2 YSLEER. Trimming left V 5 bases short and J 0 bases short, with 17 bases between. The CDR3 is 17 residues long. CDR3 in amino acids: CASSENPTGLSGNTIYF. The CDR3 DNA sequence: TGCGCCAGCAGCGAAAACCCCACAGGGCTCTCTGGAAACACCATATATTTT.

The chain employs TRBV4-1 and TRBJ1-5; tentatively, D is TRBD1 (5 bases). V shed 4 bases and J shed 7 bases, with 14 bases lying between them. Germline CDR1 is MGHRA and CDR2 is YSYEKL. The CDR3 has 14 amino acids. The CDR3 nucleotides are TGCGCCAGCAGCCCGGGGGGGTTTGGGCAGCCCCAGCATTTT. The encoded protein is CASSPGGFGQPQHF.

The chain has TRBV28 and TRBJ2-5; possible D gene TRBD2, 5 bases. Germline CDR1 MDHEN, CDR2 SYDVKM. Trimming left V 6 bases short and J 5 bases short, with 13 bases between. This CDR3 has 13 amino acids. CDR3 amino acids: CASRTLLGETQYF. In nucleotides, the CDR3 is TGTGCCAGCAGAACCTTACTAGGGGAGACCCAGTACTTC. The complete variable domain, with remaining parts taken from reference TRBV28 and TRBJ2-5, reads DVKVTQSSRYLVKRTGEKVFLECVQDMDHENMFWYRQDPGLGLRLIYFSYDVKMKEKGDIPEGYSVSREKKERFSLILESASTNQTSMYLCASRTLLGETQYFGPGTRLLVL.

The chain combines TRBV4-1 with TRBJ1-1; 8 bases are shared with TRBD1. The V and J ends lost 4 bases and 1 base, in that order; junction bases with no gene match: 11. This CDR3 is built from 17 residues. The V gene's germline CDR1 is MGHRA and CDR2 YSYEKL. The CDR3 is CASSRITAGTGNTEAFF. CDR3 coding DNA: TGCGCCAGCAGCCGTATTACGGCCGGGACAGGGAACACTGAAGCTTTCTTT.

This clone was counted once. V is TRBV4-2 and J is TRBJ2-2; 9 bases are a match to TRBD2. Germline CDR1 LGHNA, CDR2 YNFKEQ. The CDR3 runs 20 residues. Unmatched junction bases numbered 17, after V lost 0 bases and J lost 6 bases. In DNA, the CDR3 is TGTGCCAGCAGCCAAGATCCCCGGACTAGCGACTTAAGAAATCCCGGGGAGCTGTTTTTT. This translates into CASSQDPRTSDLRNPGELFF.

The rearrangement links TRBV6-5 to TRBJ2-5; tentative D call: TRBD2 (5 bases). Germline V lookup: CDR1 MNHEY, CDR2 SVGAGI. V shed 7 bases and J shed 5 bases, with 8 bases lying between them. CDR3 length equals 11 residues. DNA of the CDR3: TGTGCCAGCATCAGAGGGGAGACCCAGTACTTC. It codes for CASIRGETQYF.

This clone was seen more than once but under ten times. Here the CDR3 reads CSVELAGETTDTQYF. For the CDR3, the DNA is TGCAGCGTTGAGTTAGCGGGGGAGACCACAGATACGCAGTATTTT. This chain joins TRBV29-1 and TRBJ2-3, with TRBD2 identical over 9 bases. Germline trimming cut 3 bases from V and 2 bases from J; bases unmatched to any gene: 6. This CDR3 region has 15 residues. Germline-derived CDR1 and CDR2 are SQVTM and ANQGSEA.

The chain has TRBV6-1 and TRBJ2-1, with D possibly being TRBD1 (5 bases). The germline CDR1 and CDR2 sequences are MNHNS and SASEGT. The CDR3 loop spans 14 amino acids. The germline V and J ends were trimmed by 10 bases and 0 bases, with 13 bases remaining between them. The DNA for the CDR3 is TGTGCCAACTACAGGATGAGCTCCTACAATGAGCAGTTCTTC. Protein product: CANYRMSSYNEQFF.

The V and J genes are TRBV19 and TRBJ2-1; TRBD1 agrees at 8 bases. V lost 9 bases, J lost 5 bases, and 9 bases stayed unmatched. The CDR3 spans 14 residues. Germline loops: CDR1 LNHDA, CDR2 SQIVND (reference sequence). The CDR3 region is CASHGQGINNEQFF. Written as DNA, the CDR3 is TGTGCCAGCCACGGACAGGGCATAAACAATGAGCAGTTCTTC. The variable domain in full, with the rest retrieved from reference TRBV19 and TRBJ2-1, is DGGITQSPKYLFRKEGQNVTLSCEQNLNHDAMYWYRQDPGQGLRLIYYSQIVNDFQKGDIAEGYSVSREKKESFPLTVTSAQKNPTAFYLCASHGQGINNEQFFGPGTRLTVL.

CDR3 DNA sequence: TGTGCCAGCAGTTACGGGGTGAATCAGCCCCAGCATTTT. Translated, it gives CASSYGVNQPQHF. This sequence joins TRBV6-5 and TRBJ1-5; D not resolved. The germline V gene has CDR1 MNHEY and CDR2 SVGAGI. V was clipped by 2 bases and J by 4 bases, with 6 bases between them. The length of the CDR3 is 13 residues.

The chain carries TRBV11-2 and TRBJ2-5; D is unresolved. V was shortened by 5 bases and J by 5 bases, with 6 bases between the two germline ends. This CDR3 comprises 11 residues. CDR1 is SGHAT, CDR2 FQNNGV, per germline. The CDR3 DNA reads TGTGCCAGCAGCCCCGGGGAGACCCAGTACTTC. Amino acids: CASSPGETQYF.

The chain joins TRBV4-1 to TRBJ2-1; 10 positions match TRBD1. The CDR3 runs 16 residues. V was clipped by 4 bases and J by 4 bases; unmatched bases: 7. CDR1 and CDR2 (germline): MGHRA, YSYEKL. Here the CDR3 reads CASSPLDRGWYNEQFF. In DNA, the CDR3 is TGCGCCAGCAGCCCCTTGGACAGGGGGTGGTACAATGAGCAGTTCTTC.

This clone was counted a single time. V is TRBV6-6 and J is TRBJ2-1, with 8 bases identical to TRBD2. V was clipped by 7 bases and J by 9 bases; unmatched bases: 14. The CDR3 consists of 15 residues. Germline V gene sequence: CDR1 MNHNY, CDR2 SVGAGI (reference sequence). CDR3: CASTLGLVLTGEQFF. CDR3 nucleotide sequence: TGTGCCAGCACCCTGGGACTAGTCCTTACGGGTGAGCAGTTCTTC.

The chain carries TRBV9 and TRBJ1-1; D is uncertain. The CDR3 is 16 amino acids. The ends were cut back, 0 bases at V and 3 bases at J, with 15 bases in the middle. Germline loops: CDR1 SGDLS, CDR2 YYNGEE. DNA of the CDR3: TGTGCCAGCAGCGTAGCTCTAGTACAGCATTACACTGAAGCTTTCTTT. Amino acid sequence: CASSVALVQHYTEAFF.